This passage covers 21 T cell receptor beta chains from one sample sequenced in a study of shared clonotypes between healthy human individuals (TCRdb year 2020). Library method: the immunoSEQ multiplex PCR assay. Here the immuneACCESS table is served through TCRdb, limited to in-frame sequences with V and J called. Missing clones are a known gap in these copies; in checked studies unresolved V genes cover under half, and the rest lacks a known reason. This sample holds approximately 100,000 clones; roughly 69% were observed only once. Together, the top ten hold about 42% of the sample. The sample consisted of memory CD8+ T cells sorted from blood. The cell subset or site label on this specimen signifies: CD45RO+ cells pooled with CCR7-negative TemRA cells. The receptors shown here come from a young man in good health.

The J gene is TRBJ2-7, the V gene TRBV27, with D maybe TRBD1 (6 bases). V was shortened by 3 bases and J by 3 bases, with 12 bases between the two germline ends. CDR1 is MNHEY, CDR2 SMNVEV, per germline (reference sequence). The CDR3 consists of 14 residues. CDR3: CASSFSGHGYEQYF. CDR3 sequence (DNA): TGTGCCAGCAGTTTTTCGGGACACGGCTACGAGCAGTACTTC.

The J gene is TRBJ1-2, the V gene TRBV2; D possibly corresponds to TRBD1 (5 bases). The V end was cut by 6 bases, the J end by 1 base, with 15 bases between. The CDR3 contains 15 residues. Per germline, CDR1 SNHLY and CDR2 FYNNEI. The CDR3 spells CASRGPRQINYGYTF. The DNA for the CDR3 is TGTGCCAGCAGAGGACCTCGACAGATTAACTATGGCTACACCTTC.

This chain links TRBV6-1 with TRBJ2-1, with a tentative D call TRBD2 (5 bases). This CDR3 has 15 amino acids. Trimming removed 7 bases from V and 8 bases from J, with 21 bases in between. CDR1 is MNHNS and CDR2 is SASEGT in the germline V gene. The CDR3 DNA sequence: TGTGCCAGCAAGATAGTCCGGGCGGGTTTCTATGAGCAGTTCTTC. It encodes CASKIVRAGFYEQFF.

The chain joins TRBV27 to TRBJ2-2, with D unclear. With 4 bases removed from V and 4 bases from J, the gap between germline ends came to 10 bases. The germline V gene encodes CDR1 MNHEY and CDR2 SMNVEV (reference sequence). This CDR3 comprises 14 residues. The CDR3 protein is CASSSPSATGELFF. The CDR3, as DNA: TGTGCCAGCAGTTCTCCTAGTGCCACCGGGGAGCTGTTTTTT.

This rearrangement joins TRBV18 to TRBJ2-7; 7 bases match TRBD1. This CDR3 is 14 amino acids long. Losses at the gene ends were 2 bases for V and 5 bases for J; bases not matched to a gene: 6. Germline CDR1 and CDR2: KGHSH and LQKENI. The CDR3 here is CASSPDRARNEQYF. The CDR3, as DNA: TGTGCCAGCTCACCAGACAGGGCGAGGAACGAGCAGTACTTC. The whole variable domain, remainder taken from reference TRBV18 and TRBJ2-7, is NAGVMQNPRHLVRRRGQEARLRCSPMKGHSHVYWYRQLPEEGLKFMVYLQKENIIDESGMPKERFSAEFPKEGPSILRIQQVVRGDSAAYFCASSPDRARNEQYFGPGTRLTVT.

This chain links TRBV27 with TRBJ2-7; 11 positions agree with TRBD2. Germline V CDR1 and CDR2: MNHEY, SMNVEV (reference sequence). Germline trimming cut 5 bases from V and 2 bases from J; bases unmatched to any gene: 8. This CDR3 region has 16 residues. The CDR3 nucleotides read TGTGCCAGCAGTCCCTCCGCGGGACTAGCGGCCTACGAGCAGTACTTC. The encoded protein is CASSPSAGLAAYEQYF.

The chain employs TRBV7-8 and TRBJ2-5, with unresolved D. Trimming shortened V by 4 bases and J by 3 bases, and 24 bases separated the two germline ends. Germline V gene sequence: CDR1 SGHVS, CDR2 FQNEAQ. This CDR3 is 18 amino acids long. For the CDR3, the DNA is TGTGCCAGCAGCTCGCCTGCGGTGAAATTGGGTCTGGAAGAGACCCAGTACTTC. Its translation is CASSSPAVKLGLEETQYF. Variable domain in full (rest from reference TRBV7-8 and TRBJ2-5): GAGVSQSPRYKVAKRGQDVALRCDPISGHVSLFWYQQALGQGPEFLTYFQNEAQLDKSGLPSDRFFAERPEGSVSTLKIQRTQQEDSAVYLCASSSPAVKLGLEETQYFGPGTRLLVL.

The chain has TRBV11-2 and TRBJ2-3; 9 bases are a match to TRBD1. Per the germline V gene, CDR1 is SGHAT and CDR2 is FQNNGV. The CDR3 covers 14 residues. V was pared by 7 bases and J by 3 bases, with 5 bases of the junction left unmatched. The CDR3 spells CASMQDRGTDTQYF. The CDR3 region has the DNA TGTGCCAGCATGCAGGACAGGGGTACAGATACGCAGTATTTT. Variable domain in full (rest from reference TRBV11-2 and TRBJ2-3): EAGVAQSPRYKIIEKRQSVAFWCNPISGHATLYWYQQILGQGPKLLIQFQNNGVVDDSQLPKDRFSAERLKGVDSTLKIQPAKLEDSAVYLCASMQDRGTDTQYFGPGTRLTVL.

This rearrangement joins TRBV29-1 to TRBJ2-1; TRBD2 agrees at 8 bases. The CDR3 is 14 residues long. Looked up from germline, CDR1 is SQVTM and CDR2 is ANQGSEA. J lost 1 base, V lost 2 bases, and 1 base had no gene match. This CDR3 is CSVELAGSYNEQFF. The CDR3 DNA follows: TGCAGCGTTGAATTAGCGGGATCCTACAATGAGCAGTTCTTC.

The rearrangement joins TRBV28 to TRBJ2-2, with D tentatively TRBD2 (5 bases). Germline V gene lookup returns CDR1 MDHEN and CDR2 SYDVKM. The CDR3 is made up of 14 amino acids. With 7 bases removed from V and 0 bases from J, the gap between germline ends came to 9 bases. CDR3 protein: CASNGLANTGELFF. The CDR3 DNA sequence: TGTGCCAGCAACGGACTCGCGAACACCGGGGAGCTGTTTTTT.

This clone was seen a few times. CDR3 in amino acids: CASSLDFGGTEAFF. For the CDR3, the DNA is TGTGCCAGCAGCTTAGATTTTGGGGGCACTGAAGCTTTCTTT. V and J are TRBV7-6 and TRBJ1-1; D may be TRBD1 (5 bases). This CDR3 comprises 14 residues. The V and J ends lost 1 base and 4 bases respectively, with 10 bases between them. CDR1 is SGHVS and CDR2 is FNYEAQ in the germline V gene. Variable domain in full (rest from reference TRBV7-6 and TRBJ1-1): GAGVSQSPRYKVTKRGQDVALRCDPISGHVSLYWYRQALGQGPEFLTYFNYEAQQDKSGLPNDRFSAERPEGSISTLTIQRTEQRDSAMYRCASSLDFGGTEAFFGQGTRLTVV.

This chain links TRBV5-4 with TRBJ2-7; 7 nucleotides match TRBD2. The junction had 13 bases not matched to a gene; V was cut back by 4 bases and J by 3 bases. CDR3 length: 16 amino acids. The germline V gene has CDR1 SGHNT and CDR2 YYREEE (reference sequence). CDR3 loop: CASSGGDYSPGYEQYF. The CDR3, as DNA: TGTGCCAGCAGCGGAGGGGACTACTCTCCCGGCTACGAGCAGTACTTC.

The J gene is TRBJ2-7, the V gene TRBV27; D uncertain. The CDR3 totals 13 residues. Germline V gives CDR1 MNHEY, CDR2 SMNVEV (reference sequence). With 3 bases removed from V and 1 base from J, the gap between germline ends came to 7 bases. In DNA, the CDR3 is TGTGCCAGCAGTTTTGGACGGTCCTACGAGCAGTACTTC. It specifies CASSFGRSYEQYF.

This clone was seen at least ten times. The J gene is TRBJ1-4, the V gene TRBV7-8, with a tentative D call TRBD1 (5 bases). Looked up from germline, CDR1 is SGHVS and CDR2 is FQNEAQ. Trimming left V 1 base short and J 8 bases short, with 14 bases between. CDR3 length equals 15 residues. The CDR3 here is CASSLEAGLGEKLFF. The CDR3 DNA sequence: TGTGCCAGCAGCTTAGAGGCGGGGCTCGGGGAAAAACTGTTTTTT.

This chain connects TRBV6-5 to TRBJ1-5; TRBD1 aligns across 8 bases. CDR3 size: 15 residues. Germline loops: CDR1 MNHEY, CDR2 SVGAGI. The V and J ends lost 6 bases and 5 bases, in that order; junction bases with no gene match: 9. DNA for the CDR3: TGTGCCAGCAGCTTAGACAGGGGATCTTATCAGCCCCAGCATTTT. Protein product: CASSLDRGSYQPQHF.

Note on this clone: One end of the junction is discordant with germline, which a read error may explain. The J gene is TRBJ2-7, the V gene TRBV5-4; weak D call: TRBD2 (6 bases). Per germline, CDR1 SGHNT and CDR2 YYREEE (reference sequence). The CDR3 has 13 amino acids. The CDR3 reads CASSSQLGGRFDF. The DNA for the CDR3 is TGTGCCAGCAGCTCCCAGCTAGGAGGGAGATTTGACTTC. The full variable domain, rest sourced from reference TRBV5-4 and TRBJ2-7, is ETGVTQSPTHLIKTRGQQVTLRCSSQSGHNTVSWYQQALGQGPQFIFQYYREEENGRGNFPPRFSGLQFPNYSSELNVNALELDDSALYLCASSSQLGGRFDFGPGTRLTVT.

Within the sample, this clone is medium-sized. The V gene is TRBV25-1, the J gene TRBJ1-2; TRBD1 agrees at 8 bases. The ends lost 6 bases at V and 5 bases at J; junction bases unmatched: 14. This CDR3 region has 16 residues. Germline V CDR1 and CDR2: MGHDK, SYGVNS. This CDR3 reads CASSSRTGNLGYGYTF. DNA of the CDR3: TGTGCCAGCAGCTCCCGGACAGGGAACTTAGGGTATGGCTACACCTTC.

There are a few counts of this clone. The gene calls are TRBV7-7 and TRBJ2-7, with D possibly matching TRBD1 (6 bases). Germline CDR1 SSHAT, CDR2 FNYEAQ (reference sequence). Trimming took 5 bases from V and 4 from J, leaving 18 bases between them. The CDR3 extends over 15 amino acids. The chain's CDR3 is CASSAASGDIYEQYF. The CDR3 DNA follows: TGTGCCAGCAGCGCAGCTTCAGGGGATATTTACGAGCAGTACTTC.

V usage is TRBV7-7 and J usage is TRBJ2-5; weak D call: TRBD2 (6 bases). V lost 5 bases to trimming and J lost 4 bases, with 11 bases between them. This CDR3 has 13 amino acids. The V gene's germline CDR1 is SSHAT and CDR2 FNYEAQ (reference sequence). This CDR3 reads CASSAHGGETQYF. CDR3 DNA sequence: TGTGCCAGCAGCGCACACGGGGGAGAGACCCAGTACTTC.

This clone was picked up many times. The CDR3 spells CASSDSTSGLSGANVLTF. The DNA of the CDR3 is TGTGCCAGCAGTGACTCGACTAGCGGCCTCTCTGGGGCCAACGTCCTGACTTTC. V usage is TRBV6-4 and J usage is TRBJ2-6; TRBD2 matches 9 bases. Trimming at V came to 0 bases and at J to 0 bases, leaving 3 bases not matched to a gene. There are 18 residues in the CDR3. Germline V lookup: CDR1 MRHNA, CDR2 SNTAGT.

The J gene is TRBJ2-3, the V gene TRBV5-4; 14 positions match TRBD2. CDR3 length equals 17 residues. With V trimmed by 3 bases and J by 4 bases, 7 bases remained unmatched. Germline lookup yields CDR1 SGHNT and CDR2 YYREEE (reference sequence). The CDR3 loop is CASSSGLAGALADTQYF. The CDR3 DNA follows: TGTGCCAGCAGCTCGGGACTAGCGGGAGCTCTGGCAGATACGCAGTATTTT.